One TCR beta chain is described in this entry. The sample originates from a study of blood T cell repertoires in COVID-19. Looking at the study overall: COVID-19 samples from acute and convalescent phases originated in the United States, Italy and Spain. In each case, the material was cDNA or gDNA derived from T cells, B-cell-depleted T cells, or PBMCs.

Per the study methods: Quantification of nucleated cells was approximated via reference gene primer amplification. Sequencing used immunoSEQ multiplex PCR; TCRdb keeps in-frame clones, though not all of them. The V and J calls and the clone size are those of that table, but D and trimming were determined from the DNA. This table holds some 150,000 clones, approximately 90% found once. Trimming pared 1 base from V and 7 bases from J, leaving 14 bases between. The CDR3 loop spans 15 amino acids. Germline CDR1 reads MGHRA; CDR2 reads YSYEKL. The receptor's source is a woman aged 45-65 years with active or convalescent COVID-19. The sample comprised peripheral blood. V gene TRBV4-1 combines with J gene TRBJ2-4, with D tentatively TRBD1 (7 bases). The CDR3 DNA reads TGCGCCAGCAGCCAAGTCGGAGGGGGCGACAACATTCAGTACTTC. Amino acid sequence: CASSQVGGGDNIQYF.